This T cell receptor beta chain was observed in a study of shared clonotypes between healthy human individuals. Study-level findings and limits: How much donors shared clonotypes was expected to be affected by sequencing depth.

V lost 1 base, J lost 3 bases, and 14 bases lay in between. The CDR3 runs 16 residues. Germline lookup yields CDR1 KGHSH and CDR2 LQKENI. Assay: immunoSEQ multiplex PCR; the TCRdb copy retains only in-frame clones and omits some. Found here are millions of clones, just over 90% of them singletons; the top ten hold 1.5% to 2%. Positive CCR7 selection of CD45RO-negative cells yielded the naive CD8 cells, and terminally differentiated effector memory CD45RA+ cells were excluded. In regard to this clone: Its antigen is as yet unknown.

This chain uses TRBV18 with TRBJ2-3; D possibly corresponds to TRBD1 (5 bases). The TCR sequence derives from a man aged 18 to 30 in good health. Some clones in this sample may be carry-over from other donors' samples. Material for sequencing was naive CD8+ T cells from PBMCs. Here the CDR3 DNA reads TGTGCCAGCTCACCACTCTCCCAGGGTAGGACAGATACGCAGTATTTT. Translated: CASSPLSQGRTDTQYF.